This T cell receptor beta chain was identified during a study of post-analysis software for immune sequencing data. Details on this clonotype: Antigen unknown.

Presence of unique molecular identifiers characterized the TCR beta cDNA libraries. With roughly 0.85 to 11 million T cells as the source, 500,000 to 650,000 cDNA molecules resulted. From the PCR reads, TCRdb called clonotypes with MiXCR, one entry per CDR3 protein. The sample includes about 460,000 distinct CDR3 sequences, approximately 46% seen only once; the top ten take 12%. Whole-study results and caveats: Patients with multiple sclerosis recorded significantly lower normalized Chao1 diversity than controls, the study found. Analysis by F measure revealed that same-batch samples clustered strongly together.

The sequencing sample was made of blood. The origin of this receptor is a girl between 10 and 17 years old with multiple sclerosis.

Here the CDR3 DNA reads TGTGCCACCAGCAGAGGAGCTTGGGAAGGTGCCTACGAGCAGTACTTC. It specifies CATSRGAWEGAYEQYF. The genes are TRBV15 and TRBJ2-7; D call uncertain. CDR1 is LNHNV, CDR2 YYDKDF, per germline (reference sequence). The germline V and J ends were trimmed by 1 base and 2 bases, with 15 bases remaining between them. The CDR3 has 16 amino acids.